The 24 T cell receptor beta chains reported below all come from one sample, sequenced in a study of siplizumab effects on memory and regulatory T cells. Here immunoSEQ multiplex PCR was the method, and the copy in TCRdb shows in-frame clones only, minus some. This sample has over 65,000 clones; about 95% occur once, and the top ten carry approximately 18%. Material: CD8+ T cells sorted from blood. The source of these receptors is a human donor in good health.

This clone was counted between two and nine times. The gene calls are TRBV11-3 and TRBJ1-5; D ambiguous. Trimming took 3 bases from V and 7 from J, leaving 16 bases between them. This CDR3 has 15 amino acids. The germline gives CDR1 SGHNT, CDR2 YENEEA. CDR3 in DNA: TGTGCCAGCAGCTTGACTACAGCGAGTTACCAGCCCCAGCATTTT. It specifies CASSLTTASYQPQHF.

The chain joins TRBV27 to TRBJ2-7; TRBD2 matches 7 bases. The CDR3 contains 14 residues. Germline loops: CDR1 MNHEY, CDR2 SMNVEV (reference sequence). V shed 8 bases, J shed 0 bases, and the junction held 7 bases outside the gene matches. The CDR3 loop is CASAWGEGSYEQYF. CDR3 nucleotide sequence: TGTGCCAGCGCTTGGGGGGAGGGCTCCTACGAGCAGTACTTC.

The chain is built from TRBV7-9 and TRBJ2-5; a weak D match, TRBD1 (6 bases). Germline lookup yields CDR1 SEHNR and CDR2 FQNEAQ (reference sequence). The ends were cut back, 3 bases at V and 5 bases at J, with 19 bases in the middle. This CDR3 is built from 16 residues. The CDR3 bases are TGTGCCAGCAGCTTGTCGGCAGGGGACACACGGGAGACCCAGTACTTC. Amino acid sequence: CASSLSAGDTRETQYF.

This chain links TRBV5-1 with TRBJ2-1; unclear D gene. The CDR3 length is 12 residues. Germline V gene lookup returns CDR1 SGHRS and CDR2 YFSETQ. The ends were cut back, 2 bases at V and 5 bases at J, with 5 bases in the middle. The CDR3 sequence: CASSLTNNEQFF. CDR3 sequence (DNA): TGCGCCAGCAGCTTAACTAACAATGAGCAGTTCTTC. Variable domain in full (rest from reference TRBV5-1 and TRBJ2-1): KAGVTQTPRYLIKTRGQQVTLSCSPISGHRSVSWYQQTPGQGLQFLFEYFSETQRNKGNFPGRFSGRQFSNSRSEMNVSTLELGDSALYLCASSLTNNEQFFGPGTRLTVL.

This CDR3 reads CASSLAGTVNTEAFF. The CDR3 nucleotides are TGTGCCAGCAGCTTGGCAGGGACAGTGAACACTGAAGCTTTCTTT. The V gene is TRBV5-6, the J gene TRBJ1-1; 7 positions agree with TRBD1. J lost 0 bases, V lost 0 bases, and 2 bases had no gene match. Per germline, CDR1 SGHDT and CDR2 YYEEEE. The CDR3 is 15 amino acids.

The rearrangement uses TRBV5-6 and TRBJ2-7, with TRBD2 matching 7 bases. The CDR3 contains 15 residues. The J segment lost 6 bases and the V segment lost 0 bases, leaving 9 bases of the junction unmatched. Germline CDR1 is SGHDT and CDR2 is YYEEEE. For the CDR3, the DNA is TGTGCCAGCAGCTTGGTAGGGGAGGGAGGGGCCGAGCAGTACTTC. Translated: CASSLVGEGGAEQYF.

This rearrangement joins TRBV6-6 to TRBJ2-7; D gene unclear. Trimming pared 2 bases from V and 4 bases from J, leaving 15 bases between. The CDR3 totals 15 residues. The germline gives CDR1 MNHNY, CDR2 SVGAGI (reference sequence). CDR3 in DNA: TGTGCCAGCAGTTACGAGCCCACCGGAACGTACGAGCAGTACTTC. It specifies CASSYEPTGTYEQYF.

The chain links TRBV9 to TRBJ2-7; the D call may be TRBD1 or TRBD2 (5 bases each). V lost 4 bases and J lost 1, with 12 bases in between. Per germline, CDR1 SGDLS and CDR2 YYNGEE. CDR3 length: 14 residues. CDR3 DNA: TGTGCCAGCAGCTCCCGGGACCTTTCCTACGAGCAGTACTTC. Translated: CASSSRDLSYEQYF.

The rearrangement joins TRBV7-9 to TRBJ2-7; 10 nucleotides agree with TRBD2. The V segment lost 5 bases and the J segment 5 bases; nucleotides outside the gene matches: 9. CDR3 length: 15 amino acids. Germline V CDR1 and CDR2: SEHNR, FQNEAQ (reference sequence). The CDR3 here is CASSPSGSLGNEQYF. Written as DNA, the CDR3 is TGTGCCAGCAGCCCTAGCGGGAGTCTGGGGAACGAGCAGTACTTC. Looking up the rest from reference TRBV7-9 and TRBJ2-7 gives the full variable domain: DTGVSQNPRHKITKRGQNVTFRCDPISEHNRLYWYRQTLGQGPEFLTYFQNEAQLEKSRLLSDRFSAERPKGSFSTLEIQRTEQGDSAMYLCASSPSGSLGNEQYFGPGTRLTVT.

The chain uses TRBV28 and TRBJ2-7, with D unresolved. Germline CDR1 MDHEN, CDR2 SYDVKM. The CDR3 is 13 amino acids. V lost 4 bases, J lost 1 base, and 8 bases lay in between. The CDR3 loop reads CASSSVRSYEQYF. CDR3 in DNA: TGTGCCAGCAGTTCGGTACGGTCCTACGAGCAGTACTTC.

DNA of the CDR3: TGTGCCAGCAGCTTCCTCCGGGACTCACCCACAGATACGCAGTATTTT. Its translation: CASSFLRDSPTDTQYF. The V and J genes are TRBV7-8 and TRBJ2-3; maybe TRBD2 (6 bases). This CDR3 contains 16 residues. CDR1 and CDR2 (germline): SGHVS, FQNEAQ. V lost 3 bases and J 2 bases, leaving 15 bases between the germline ends. Supplemented by reference TRBV7-8 and TRBJ2-3, the full variable domain reads GAGVSQSPRYKVAKRGQDVALRCDPISGHVSLFWYQQALGQGPEFLTYFQNEAQLDKSGLPSDRFFAERPEGSVSTLKIQRTQQEDSAVYLCASSFLRDSPTDTQYFGPGTRLTVL.

The chain couples TRBV23-1 to TRBJ1-4, with 9 bases matching TRBD1. TRBV23-1 is assigned to the ORF class and has an uncertain function. V shed 5 bases, J shed 1 base, and the junction held 5 bases outside the gene matches. The CDR3 totals 16 residues. The DNA for the CDR3 is TGCGCCAGCAGTGGGACAGGGAAAGAAACTAATGAAAAACTGTTTTTT. As protein: CASSGTGKETNEKLFF.

The gene calls are TRBV19 and TRBJ1-5, with 9 bases fitting TRBD1. CDR3 length: 14 amino acids. Germline CDR1 reads LNHDA; CDR2 reads SQIVND (reference sequence). V gave up 5 bases and J gave up 4 bases; unmatched junction bases: 3. The CDR3 sequence: CASSSGQGNQPQHF. The CDR3 DNA sequence: TGTGCCAGTAGTTCCGGACAGGGGAATCAGCCCCAGCATTTT. The whole variable domain, filled in from reference TRBV19 and TRBJ1-5, reads DGGITQSPKYLFRKEGQNVTLSCEQNLNHDAMYWYRQDPGQGLRLIYYSQIVNDFQKGDIAEGYSVSREKKESFPLTVTSAQKNPTAFYLCASSSGQGNQPQHFGDGTRLSIL.

The V gene is TRBV19, the J gene TRBJ2-7; 8 bases map to TRBD1. Per germline, CDR1 LNHDA and CDR2 SQIVND (reference sequence). This CDR3 region has 14 residues. V dropped 4 bases and J dropped 3; count of bases not matched to a gene: 5. The CDR3 spells CASSTGQGFYEQYF. CDR3 DNA sequence: TGTGCCAGTAGTACAGGACAGGGTTTCTACGAGCAGTACTTC.

V gene TRBV4-1 combines with J gene TRBJ2-7, with TRBD1 matching over 10 bases. V shed 1 base, J shed 5 bases, and the junction held 5 bases outside the gene matches. CDR1 is MGHRA, CDR2 YSYEKL, per germline. CDR3 size: 15 residues. For the CDR3, the DNA is TGCGCCAGCAGCCAAGCGACAGGGGGCATGGACGAGCAGTACTTC. Residues: CASSQATGGMDEQYF.

V gene TRBV7-9 combines with J gene TRBJ1-2; tentatively, D is TRBD1 (5 bases). V was shortened by 4 bases and J by 4 bases, with 13 bases between the two germline ends. Germline V gene sequence: CDR1 SEHNR, CDR2 FQNEAQ (reference sequence). CDR3 length: 14 amino acids. DNA of the CDR3: TGTGCCAGCAGCTCCACTCAGGGTGCCTATGGCTACACCTTC. Its protein is CASSSTQGAYGYTF.

This clone was counted once. The genes are TRBV19 and TRBJ2-5, with D tentatively TRBD2 (6 bases). V lost 4 bases and J 1 base, leaving 25 bases between the germline ends. The V gene's germline CDR1 is LNHDA and CDR2 SQIVND (reference sequence). This CDR3 contains 19 residues. Here the CDR3 reads CASSNERADLTISQETQYF. CDR3 in DNA: TGTGCCAGTAGTAATGAGCGGGCGGACCTCACAATTTCCCAAGAGACCCAGTACTTC. Complete variable domain (other parts from reference TRBV19 and TRBJ2-5): DGGITQSPKYLFRKEGQNVTLSCEQNLNHDAMYWYRQDPGQGLRLIYYSQIVNDFQKGDIAEGYSVSREKKESFPLTVTSAQKNPTAFYLCASSNERADLTISQETQYFGPGTRLLVL.

The V and J genes are TRBV30 and TRBJ1-1; 11 positions agree with TRBD1. V dropped 3 bases and J dropped 8; count of bases not matched to a gene: 5. Germline loops: CDR1 GTSNPN, CDR2 SVGIG (reference sequence). The CDR3 spans 13 residues. The CDR3 here is CAWRDRGLGEAFF. CDR3 bases: TGTGCCTGGAGGGACAGGGGGCTAGGCGAAGCTTTCTTT.

Only one count was recorded for this clone. This CDR3 reads CASSPTSADTQYF. The CDR3 DNA is TGTGCCAGCAGCCCTACTAGTGCAGATACGCAGTATTTT. The rearrangement joins TRBV7-9 to TRBJ2-3; the D gene is possibly TRBD2 (5 bases). Germline V lookup: CDR1 SEHNR, CDR2 FQNEAQ (reference sequence). The CDR3 has 13 residues. Trimming took off 5 bases at V and 4 bases at J, with 10 bases between the two ends.

This clone was found once. The CDR3 sequence: CASSLMRSGRRGETQYF. In nucleotides, the CDR3 is TGCGCCAGCAGCTTAATGAGGAGCGGCAGAAGAGGAGAGACCCAGTACTTC. The genes are TRBV5-1 and TRBJ2-5; the D gene is possibly TRBD2 (5 bases). Germline CDR1 SGHRS, CDR2 YFSETQ. CDR3 length equals 17 residues. With 2 bases removed from V and 4 bases from J, the gap between germline ends came to 21 bases.

This chain links TRBV7-9 with TRBJ2-7, with D perhaps TRBD2 (5 bases). Trimming pared 3 bases from V and 7 bases from J, leaving 16 bases between. The CDR3 has 14 residues. Germline V gene lookup returns CDR1 SEHNR and CDR2 FQNEAQ (reference sequence). The CDR3 sequence is CASSLSSGIGEQYF. CDR3 in DNA: TGTGCCAGCAGCTTGTCATCGGGGATAGGGGAGCAGTACTTC.

The J gene is TRBJ2-1, the V gene TRBV7-9; 12 bases line up with TRBD2. This CDR3 comprises 17 residues. Unmatched junction bases numbered 8, after V lost 5 bases and J lost 3 bases. In germline, CDR1 is SEHNR, CDR2 FQNEAQ (reference sequence). The chain's CDR3 is CASSPGTSGYFYNEQFF. The CDR3 nucleotides read TGTGCCAGCAGCCCGGGGACTAGCGGGTATTTCTACAATGAGCAGTTCTTC.

As regards this clone: Relative to the germline gene, one junction end is altered; a read error may explain this. The gene calls are TRBV13 and TRBJ2-7, with D perhaps matching TRBD2 (6 bases). The germline V gene has CDR1 PRHDT and CDR2 FYEKMQ (reference sequence). The CDR3 has 16 amino acids. The DNA of the CDR3 is TGTGCCAGCAGTTTAGGAGGGTACAGGTCCCCCTACGAGCAGTACTTC. This gives the protein CASSLGGYRSPYEQYF.

CDR3 coding DNA: TGTGCCAGCAGCCCTAGACACCCCGGCTACACCTTC. Residues: CASSPRHPGYTF. The chain has TRBV6-7 and TRBJ1-2; D gene uncertain. TRBV6-7 is designated an ORF whose function remains uncertain. CDR3 length: 12 residues. V was clipped by 6 bases and J by 8 bases, with 13 bases between them.